Listed below are T cell receptor beta chains from one sample, sequenced in a study of early T cells in non-severe SARS-CoV-2 infection. A single record per CDR3 protein comes from TCRdb applying MiXCR to the 5' RACE reads. In the table there are 65,000 to 75,000 distinct CDR3 sequences, roughly 4.5% of which are singletons. This material consisted of whole blood, taken at baseline. All receptors derive from an adult who was a healthcare worker with PCR-confirmed SARS-CoV-2 infection or an uninfected control (not recorded which). The donor label of this sample is uncertain. Both conserved end residues are part of each CDR3. The order of the fields is clone size, D gene, J gene, V gene, CDR3 DNA, CDR3 protein. D genes are given only for firm matches. Clone size is stated in some rows and not others, as once, few, many or a class when expanded.

clone_size: NA; d_call: TRBD2; j_call: TRBJ2-5; v_call: TRBV19; cdr3_nt: TGTGCCAGTAGCGGGGGGGCCCAAGAGACCCAGTACTTC; cdr3_aa: CASSGGAQETQYF
clone_size: few; d_call: NA; j_call: TRBJ2-5; v_call: TRBV11-2; cdr3_nt: TGTGCCAGCAGCCCCCTCGGCGGCGGGGAGACCCAGTACTTC; cdr3_aa: CASSPLGGGETQYF
clone_size: many; d_call: TRBD2; j_call: TRBJ2-2; v_call: TRBV18; cdr3_nt: TGTGCCAGCTCACCCCGGACTAGCGCGCAGGGAACCGGGGAGCTGTTTTTT; cdr3_aa: CASSPRTSAQGTGELFF
clone_size: NA; d_call: NA; j_call: TRBJ1-1; v_call: TRBV12-3/TRBV12-4; cdr3_nt: TGTGCCAGCAGTTACCATACAGCACCCAACACTGAAGCTTTCTTT; cdr3_aa: CASSYHTAPNTEAFF
clone_size: NA; d_call: TRBD2; j_call: TRBJ2-1; v_call: TRBV7-9; cdr3_nt: TGTGCCAGCAGCTTAGGACTAGCGGGGGGTAATGAGCAGTTCTTC; cdr3_aa: CASSLGLAGGNEQFF
clone_size: many; d_call: NA; j_call: TRBJ1-1; v_call: TRBV5-8; cdr3_nt: TGTGCCAGCAGCTTCAGGGTCATGAACACTGAAGCTTTCTTT; cdr3_aa: CASSFRVMNTEAFF
clone_size: NA; d_call: NA; j_call: TRBJ2-3; v_call: TRBV7-2; cdr3_nt: TGTGCCAGCAGCTTTCGAAGGGGACACACAGATACGCAGTATTTT; cdr3_aa: CASSFRRGHTDTQYF
clone_size: NA; d_call: NA; j_call: TRBJ2-5; v_call: TRBV5-1; cdr3_nt: TGTGCCAGCAGCCCAAGGACAAAAGAGACCCAGTACTTC; cdr3_aa: CASSPRTKETQYF
clone_size: NA; d_call: NA; j_call: TRBJ1-1; v_call: TRBV20-1; cdr3_nt: TGCAGTGCTAGATGGTTTGCGGACGGAACTGAAGCTTTCTTT; cdr3_aa: CSARWFADGTEAFF
clone_size: few; d_call: NA; j_call: TRBJ2-7; v_call: TRBV28; cdr3_nt: TGTGCCAGCGTCACCTCCTACGAGCAGTACTTC; cdr3_aa: CASVTSYEQYF
clone_size: many; d_call: NA; j_call: TRBJ2-1; v_call: TRBV29-1; cdr3_nt: TGCAGCTTAACCGGGGGACCCTACAATGAGCAGTTCTTC; cdr3_aa: CSLTGGPYNEQFF
clone_size: few; d_call: TRBD1; j_call: TRBJ2-6; v_call: TRBV20-1; cdr3_nt: TGCAGTGCTAGAGATCGGGACAGACGGGCTTTC; cdr3_aa: CSARDRDRRAF
clone_size: many; d_call: NA; j_call: TRBJ2-3; v_call: TRBV28; cdr3_nt: TGTGCCAGCCGGGTCAGGGGCCGGACAGATACGCAGTATTTT; cdr3_aa: CASRVRGRTDTQYF
clone_size: NA; d_call: TRBD1; j_call: TRBJ1-2; v_call: TRBV7-9; cdr3_nt: TGTGCCAGCAGCTTGACAGGGTATAATGGCTACACCTTC; cdr3_aa: CASSLTGYNGYTF
clone_size: NA; d_call: TRBD1; j_call: TRBJ1-1; v_call: TRBV6-5; cdr3_nt: TGTGCCAGCAGTTACGCCGGGACAGGGGGCGTGAAGACTGAAGCTTTCTTT; cdr3_aa: CASSYAGTGGVKTEAFF
clone_size: many; d_call: NA; j_call: TRBJ1-6; v_call: TRBV4-2; cdr3_nt: TGTGCCAGCAGCCAAGATTGGGGCGCCGGAGGGTCACCCCTCCACTTT; cdr3_aa: CASSQDWGAGGSPLHF
clone_size: many; d_call: NA; j_call: TRBJ2-7; v_call: TRBV18; cdr3_nt: TGTGCCAGCTCACCTGAAACCCACGAGCAGTACTTC; cdr3_aa: CASSPETHEQYF
clone_size: many; d_call: TRBD2; j_call: TRBJ2-3; v_call: TRBV29-1; cdr3_nt: TGCAGCGCCTCTCCCCTAGCGGGGTCGCGCACAGATACGCAGTATTTT; cdr3_aa: CSASPLAGSRTDTQYF
clone_size: few; d_call: NA; j_call: TRBJ2-3; v_call: TRBV11-1; cdr3_nt: TGTGCCAGCAGCCCGGAGAGTGGGCAGGGACATACGCAGTATTTT; cdr3_aa: CASSPESGQGHTQYF
clone_size: many; d_call: NA; j_call: TRBJ2-7; v_call: TRBV20-1; cdr3_nt: TGCAGTGCTAGAGCGTCGGCGGTGAGCTCCTACGAGCAGTACTTC; cdr3_aa: CSARASAVSSYEQYF
clone_size: many; d_call: TRBD2; j_call: TRBJ2-7; v_call: TRBV7-9; cdr3_nt: TGTGCCAGCAGCTCCCAGACTAGCCTGGGGGAGCAGTACTTC; cdr3_aa: CASSSQTSLGEQYF
clone_size: many; d_call: NA; j_call: TRBJ2-3; v_call: TRBV20-1; cdr3_nt: TGCAGTGCTAGAGATCTAGGGAGTTCTCCAGATACGCAGTATTTT; cdr3_aa: CSARDLGSSPDTQYF
clone_size: many; d_call: NA; j_call: TRBJ1-3; v_call: TRBV7-8; cdr3_nt: TGTGCCAGCATCCGCGGCGGGTTGGAGGGCATATATTTT; cdr3_aa: CASIRGGLEGIYF
clone_size: NA; d_call: NA; j_call: TRBJ2-5; v_call: TRBV18; cdr3_nt: TGTGCCAGCACCCAAGAGACCCAGTACTTC; cdr3_aa: CASTQETQYF
clone_size: many; d_call: NA; j_call: TRBJ2-1; v_call: TRBV7-2; cdr3_nt: TGTGCCAGCACCCGAGGGGGCAGCGGGGGATCCTACAATGAGCAGTTCTTC; cdr3_aa: CASTRGGSGGSYNEQFF
clone_size: many; d_call: NA; j_call: TRBJ1-1; v_call: TRBV6-5; cdr3_nt: TGTGCCAGCAGGACGGATAGGAACACTGAAGCTTTCTTT; cdr3_aa: CASRTDRNTEAFF
clone_size: many; d_call: NA; j_call: TRBJ2-3; v_call: TRBV24-1; cdr3_nt: TGTGCCACCAGTGATCCCCGGGGCACAGATACGCAGTATTTT; cdr3_aa: CATSDPRGTDTQYF
clone_size: NA; d_call: NA; j_call: TRBJ1-6; v_call: TRBV14; cdr3_nt: TGTGCCAGCAGCCTAAGGAGAGGATACGGGATTTCACCCCTCCACTTT; cdr3_aa: CASSLRRGYGISPLHF
clone_size: many; d_call: NA; j_call: TRBJ2-2; v_call: TRBV24-1; cdr3_nt: TGTGCCACCAGTGCCACAGGGATGGTAGGCACCGGGGAGCTGTTTTTT; cdr3_aa: CATSATGMVGTGELFF
clone_size: NA; d_call: NA; j_call: TRBJ2-2; v_call: TRBV13; cdr3_nt: TGTGCCAGCAGCTTAGCGGCAGGGTATGGGGAGCTGTTTTTT; cdr3_aa: CASSLAAGYGELFF
clone_size: few; d_call: NA; j_call: TRBJ1-5; v_call: TRBV3-1; cdr3_nt: TGTGCCAGCAGCCACGACACGACAGGTTCTAAGGCCCAGCATTTT; cdr3_aa: CASSHDTTGSKAQHF
clone_size: many; d_call: NA; j_call: TRBJ2-1; v_call: TRBV20-1; cdr3_nt: TGCAGTGCTAGGGTACTATCCGCGCTTCGAGAGCAGTTCTTC; cdr3_aa: CSARVLSALREQFF
clone_size: many; d_call: NA; j_call: TRBJ2-2; v_call: TRBV7-3; cdr3_nt: TGTGCCAGCAGCTTAGGTGGGGCGCGAACCGGGGAGCTGTTTTTT; cdr3_aa: CASSLGGARTGELFF
clone_size: NA; d_call: TRBD1; j_call: TRBJ2-1; v_call: TRBV7-3; cdr3_nt: TGTGCCAGCAGCCCGGATCGGGCAGGGGGCGAGGAGCAGTTCTTC; cdr3_aa: CASSPDRAGGEEQFF
clone_size: few; d_call: NA; j_call: TRBJ2-1; v_call: TRBV15; cdr3_nt: TGTGCCACCAGCAGACCAAGACCCCTGGCGGTCTCCTACAATGAGCAGTTCTTC; cdr3_aa: CATSRPRPLAVSYNEQFF
clone_size: many; d_call: NA; j_call: TRBJ2-1; v_call: TRBV20-1; cdr3_nt: TGCAGTGCCCAAGAGGGGGGAACTGAGCAGTTCTTC; cdr3_aa: CSAQEGGTEQFF
clone_size: many; d_call: NA; j_call: TRBJ2-1; v_call: TRBV20-1; cdr3_nt: TGCAGTGCTACCTCCTTCGAAGCGGCCTCCTACAATGAGCAGTTCTTC; cdr3_aa: CSATSFEAASYNEQFF
clone_size: NA; d_call: TRBD2; j_call: TRBJ2-1; v_call: TRBV10-3; cdr3_nt: TGTGCCATCAGTGAGTCGCCGCGCGGGGGGCGCTCCTACAATGAGCAGTTCTTC; cdr3_aa: CAISESPRGGRSYNEQFF
clone_size: many; d_call: NA; j_call: TRBJ2-1; v_call: TRBV11-2; cdr3_nt: TGTGCCAGCAGCTTAGTAAGGGGCCGGGACCCTCAGTTCTTC; cdr3_aa: CASSLVRGRDPQFF
clone_size: many; d_call: TRBD1; j_call: TRBJ1-4; v_call: TRBV12-3/TRBV12-4; cdr3_nt: TGTGCCAGCACCAGGACAGGGGGCGAAGAAAAACTGTTTTTT; cdr3_aa: CASTRTGGEEKLFF
clone_size: NA; d_call: TRBD2; j_call: TRBJ2-1; v_call: TRBV10-2; cdr3_nt: TGCGCCAGCAGCGACCCCCCCAGCGGGGGGAGCTCCTACAATGAGCAGTTCTTC; cdr3_aa: CASSDPPSGGSSYNEQFF
clone_size: NA; d_call: NA; j_call: TRBJ1-5; v_call: TRBV12-3/TRBV12-4; cdr3_nt: TGTGCCAGCAGTCTACCCCCTCGGCCCCAGCATTTT; cdr3_aa: CASSLPPRPQHF
clone_size: medium-sized; d_call: TRBD2; j_call: TRBJ2-3; v_call: TRBV28; cdr3_nt: TGTGCCAGCAGGAACCCTCGGACTAGCGGGGGAAGCACAGATACGCAGTATTTT; cdr3_aa: CASRNPRTSGGSTDTQYF
clone_size: many; d_call: NA; j_call: TRBJ2-7; v_call: TRBV7-8; cdr3_nt: TGTGCCAGCAGCTTAGCAACTCAGCTCGCCTACGAGCAGTACTTC; cdr3_aa: CASSLATQLAYEQYF
clone_size: many; d_call: NA; j_call: TRBJ2-7; v_call: TRBV20-1; cdr3_nt: TGCAGTGCTAGAGCCGGAGGGGGGGGTCACGAGCAGTACTTC; cdr3_aa: CSARAGGGGHEQYF
clone_size: NA; d_call: NA; j_call: TRBJ2-7; v_call: TRBV5-6; cdr3_nt: TGTGCCAGCAGCTTGGGGCTGGCAGTCTCCTACGAGCAGTACTTC; cdr3_aa: CASSLGLAVSYEQYF
clone_size: few; d_call: NA; j_call: TRBJ2-1; v_call: TRBV21-1; cdr3_nt: TGTGCCAGTACTAAAAGCTCCTACAATGAGCAGTTCTTC; cdr3_aa: CASTKSSYNEQFF
clone_size: many; d_call: TRBD1; j_call: TRBJ2-6; v_call: TRBV5-1; cdr3_nt: TGCGCCAGCAGCTTGGGCGACAGGGCCTCTGGGGCCAACGTCCTGACTTTC; cdr3_aa: CASSLGDRASGANVLTF
clone_size: many; d_call: NA; j_call: TRBJ2-5; v_call: TRBV12-3/TRBV12-4; cdr3_nt: TGTGCCAGCAGCCCCAAGGGCAGGGATGGAAGGGAGACCCAGTACTTC; cdr3_aa: CASSPKGRDGRETQYF
clone_size: few; d_call: NA; j_call: TRBJ2-2; v_call: TRBV6-2/TRBV6-3; cdr3_nt: TGTGCCAGCAGTGGAAGACAGTTTTACACCGGGGAGCTGTTTTTT; cdr3_aa: CASSGRQFYTGELFF
clone_size: many; d_call: NA; j_call: TRBJ2-2; v_call: TRBV19; cdr3_nt: TGTGCCAGTAGTTCCACAGGGTGGACCGGGGAGCTGTTTTTT; cdr3_aa: CASSSTGWTGELFF
clone_size: NA; d_call: NA; j_call: TRBJ2-1; v_call: TRBV21-1; cdr3_nt: TGTGCCAGCAGCTGTCGACTGGAGGAGCAGTTCTTC; cdr3_aa: CASSCRLEEQFF
clone_size: NA; d_call: TRBD2; j_call: TRBJ2-3; v_call: TRBV6-2/TRBV6-3; cdr3_nt: TGTGACAGCAGTTACTCGCGGACTAGCGGACGAGGTAGCACAGATACGCAGTATTTT; cdr3_aa: CDSSYSRTSGRGSTDTQYF
clone_size: many; d_call: TRBD2; j_call: TRBJ2-4; v_call: TRBV10-3; cdr3_nt: TGTGCCATCAGTGAGTCGACGAGCGGGGGAGCCAAAAACATTCAGTACTTC; cdr3_aa: CAISESTSGGAKNIQYF
clone_size: many; d_call: TRBD1; j_call: TRBJ2-1; v_call: TRBV7-2; cdr3_nt: TGTGCCAGCCATAGACGGACAGGGGAAAACAATGAGCAGTTCTTC; cdr3_aa: CASHRRTGENNEQFF
clone_size: NA; d_call: TRBD2; j_call: TRBJ2-7; v_call: TRBV28; cdr3_nt: TGTGCCAGCAGTAAGGGACTAGCGGGGGGCGAGCAGTACTTC; cdr3_aa: CASSKGLAGGEQYF
clone_size: NA; d_call: NA; j_call: TRBJ2-2; v_call: TRBV27; cdr3_nt: TGTGCCAGCACCTTACACGGGGCGAACACCGGGGAGCTGTTTTTT; cdr3_aa: CASTLHGANTGELFF
clone_size: NA; d_call: NA; j_call: TRBJ2-3; v_call: TRBV15; cdr3_nt: TGTGCCACCAGCAGAGATCTGAGGGGAGATACGCAGTATTTT; cdr3_aa: CATSRDLRGDTQYF
clone_size: NA; d_call: TRBD2; j_call: TRBJ2-5; v_call: TRBV20-1; cdr3_nt: TGCAGTGCTAGAGGTAGCGGGGGGAGTCAAGAGACCCAGTACTTC; cdr3_aa: CSARGSGGSQETQYF
clone_size: few; d_call: NA; j_call: TRBJ2-5; v_call: TRBV29-1; cdr3_nt: TGCAGCGCGGTTTTGGAGACCCAGTACTTC; cdr3_aa: CSAVLETQYF